This passage covers 8 T cell receptor beta chains from one sample sequenced in a study of CD8 T cells in ankylosing spondylitis. Study results and caveats: A TCR beta motif of several highly homologous variants seemed to mark ankylosing spondylitis blood.

These receptors' antigens are unknown. MiXCR, run by TCRdb on the 5' RACE reads, gives a single entry per CDR3 protein. This sample carries around 430,000 distinct CDR3 sequences, 17% of them seen once, and the ten largest clones take approximately 1%. Sample: blood, either unsorted or a sorted T cell fraction (not recorded which). The receptors here all came from a male donor with ankylosing spondylitis.

This chain connects TRBV12-3 or TRBV12-4 to TRBJ2-7, with 7 bases identical to TRBD1. This CDR3 contains 13 residues. V shed 5 bases and J 3 bases; nucleotides not matched to a gene: 4. As DNA, the CDR3 is TGTGCCAGCAGTACCGGGACAGTCTACGAGCAGTACTTC. Translating gives CASSTGTVYEQYF.

This clonotype has a handful of counts. The chain is built from TRBV5-1 and TRBJ2-2; D perhaps matches TRBD1 (6 bases). There are 15 residues in the CDR3. The germline V and J ends were trimmed by 1 base and 3 bases, with 10 bases remaining between them. Germline-derived CDR1 and CDR2 are SGHRS and YFSETQ. CDR3 sequence: CASSLSWTDTGELFF. For the CDR3, the DNA is TGCGCCAGCAGCTTGTCGTGGACAGACACCGGGGAGCTGTTTTTT.

This clonotype was found a few times. This rearrangement joins TRBV6-1 to TRBJ2-7, with D perhaps matching TRBD1 (6 bases). The germline CDR1 and CDR2 sequences are MNHNS and SASEGT. This CDR3 has 13 amino acids. Trimming took off 7 bases at V and 5 bases at J, with 15 bases between the two ends. CDR3 residues: CASTLDRRDEQYF. For the CDR3, the DNA is TGTGCCAGCACACTAGACAGGCGCGACGAGCAGTACTTC.

This clonotype occurred a few times. V and J are TRBV6-1 and TRBJ1-1; 9 bases fit TRBD1. J gave up 0 bases and V 5 bases, and 10 bases lay outside the gene matches. CDR3 length: 17 residues. CDR1 and CDR2 (germline): MNHNS, SASEGT. The DNA for the CDR3 is TGTGCCAGCAGTCTCGTAACCGGGACAGGGATGAACACTGAAGCTTTCTTT. Amino acids: CASSLVTGTGMNTEAFF.

This clonotype showed up just a few times. The rearrangement uses TRBV20-1 and TRBJ1-6; D is uncertain. The CDR3 is 12 residues long. Between the trimmed V and J ends, which lost 0 bases and 10 bases, there was a span of 7 bases. Germline CDR1 is DFQATT and CDR2 is SNEGSKA (reference sequence). CDR3 sequence reads: CSARDNDSPLHF. The CDR3 DNA sequence: TGCAGTGCTAGAGATAACGACTCACCCCTCCACTTT.

The J gene is TRBJ1-1, the V gene TRBV27; D gene uncertain. The V and J ends lost 2 bases and 0 bases respectively, with 13 bases between them. Germline loops: CDR1 MNHEY, CDR2 SMNVEV (reference sequence). This CDR3 has 16 amino acids. This chain's CDR3 is CASSLRQTHMNTEAFF. The DNA for the CDR3 is TGTGCCAGCAGTTTACGCCAAACCCACATGAACACTGAAGCTTTCTTT.

This clonotype has just a few counts. This chain links TRBV7-2 with TRBJ1-5; D is undetermined. The CDR3 runs 12 residues. CDR1 is SGHTA, CDR2 FQGNSA, per germline. The V gene lost 4 bases and the J gene lost 9 bases, with 10 bases spanning the gap. DNA of the CDR3: TGTGCCAGCAGCTCCTCAGCGGGGCCCCAGCATTTT. Protein sequence: CASSSSAGPQHF.

A few counts support this clonotype. The chain uses TRBV6-1 and TRBJ2-7; D may correspond to TRBD1 or TRBD2 (5 bases each). V was shortened by 6 bases and J by 6 bases, with 21 bases between the two germline ends. Germline CDR1 and CDR2: MNHNS and SASEGT. CDR3 length equals 15 residues. The CDR3 loop reads CASRDGGSGLREQYF. In DNA, the CDR3 is TGTGCCAGCAGGGATGGGGGAAGCGGCCTGCGCGAGCAGTACTTC.